Detailed here is one T cell receptor (beta chain). This record belongs to a study of OX40 agonist ivuxolimab in advanced cancers. As for the study in general: Cohort: around 79% men, mean age around 55, aged roughly 23 to 79. Of the patients, three showed partial responses, one with hepatocellular carcinoma and two with cutaneous melanoma.

V was clipped by 3 bases and J by 2 bases, with 12 bases between them. CDR3 length: 15 residues. Germline V gene data show CDR1 as SNHLY and CDR2 as FYNNEI. TCRdb keeps only in-frame clones here, not all; method: immunoSEQ multiplex PCR. The sample consists of over 40,000 clones, roughly 80% of them appearing once. The chain has TRBV2 and TRBJ2-3; the D is unclear. Material: CD4+ or CD8+ T cells sorted from blood, obtained in a trial of the OX40 agonist ivuxolimab. The sequence came from an adult with an advanced solid tumor such as melanoma, head and neck, liver or kidney cancer. The CDR3 DNA sequence: TGTGCCAGCAGTGATTTGGGCGCTTACACAGATACGCAGTATTTT. Amino acid sequence: CASSDLGAYTDTQYF.